Below are 21 T cell receptor beta chains sequenced from a single sample in a study of CD4 T cells in relation to SARS-CoV-2 and coronaviruses. Their antigens are not known. Unexposed donor CD4+ T cells date from about 2010-2019, before the COVID-19 pandemic. After roughly ten days of culture, CD4+ T cells were isolated. Sequencing was performed with immunoSEQ multiplex PCR; in TCRdb, only in-frame clones are kept and a portion is missing. The table lists 20,000 or so clones, about three quarters of them singletons. Source material: CD4+ T cells from PBMCs, cultured in vitro. The source of these receptors is a human donor in good health.

This sequence joins TRBV6-1 and TRBJ2-6, with D unclear. This CDR3 spans 15 amino acids. Germline CDR1 and CDR2: MNHNS and SASEGT. Trimming removed 7 bases at V and 0 bases at J, with 10 bases between. The CDR3 loop reads CASIDRPSGANVLTF. CDR3 nucleotide sequence: TGTGCCAGCATCGATAGACCCTCTGGGGCCAACGTCCTGACTTTC.

This chain uses TRBV6-1 with TRBJ2-3; D might be TRBD1 or TRBD2, each matching 5 bases. This CDR3 contains 16 residues. V was clipped by 1 base and J by 2 bases, with 13 bases between them. Germline CDR1 is MNHNS and CDR2 is SASEGT. CDR3: CASSEDREGTTDTQYF. As DNA, the CDR3 is TGTGCCAGCAGTGAAGATCGTGAGGGGACCACAGATACGCAGTATTTT.

V is TRBV6-2 or TRBV6-3 and J is TRBJ2-3; 13 nucleotides align to TRBD2. V shed 0 bases, J shed 2 bases, and the junction held 5 bases outside the gene matches. The CDR3 runs to 18 residues. Germline V gene data show CDR1 as MNHEY and CDR2 as SVGEGT. The CDR3 loop reads CASSYSRGLAGNTDTQYF. The CDR3 nucleotides are TGTGCCAGCAGTTACTCGAGGGGACTAGCGGGAAACACAGATACGCAGTATTTT.

Concerning this clone itself: Other DNA sequences in this sample translate to the same CDR3. The rearrangement links TRBV28 to TRBJ1-1; 10 bases match TRBD1. The V segment lost 4 bases and the J segment 9 bases; nucleotides outside the gene matches: 14. The CDR3 is 16 amino acids. Germline-derived CDR1 and CDR2 are MDHEN and SYDVKM. CDR3 region: CASSSGSTGQGVKAFF. CDR3 nucleotides: TGTGCCAGCAGTTCCGGATCCACCGGACAGGGGGTAAAAGCTTTCTTT.

The chain joins TRBV20-1 to TRBJ2-1; D possibly corresponds to TRBD2 (6 bases). V lost 3 bases, J lost 8 bases, and 8 bases lay in between. This CDR3 contains 11 residues. CDR1 is DFQATT, CDR2 SNEGSKA, per germline (reference sequence). CDR3 in amino acids: CSARDYHEQFF. CDR3 DNA sequence: TGCAGTGCTAGGGACTATCATGAGCAGTTCTTC.

This clone has just a few counts. V and J are TRBV11-2 and TRBJ1-1, with 7 bases matching TRBD1. V shed 6 bases and J 11 bases; nucleotides not matched to a gene: 9. CDR3 length: 12 residues. CDR1 is SGHAT and CDR2 is FQNNGV in the germline V gene. CDR3 bases: TGTGCCAGCAGTCTTGACAGGGATATGGCTTTCTTT. It yields the protein CASSLDRDMAFF.

V and J are TRBV11-3 and TRBJ2-3; no reliable D call. CDR1 is SGHNT and CDR2 is YENEEA in the germline V gene. The CDR3 contains 14 residues. Trimming shortened V by 3 bases and J by 0 bases, and 7 bases separated the two germline ends. The CDR3 loop reads CASSFGASTDTQYF. For the CDR3, the DNA is TGTGCCAGCAGCTTCGGAGCTAGCACAGATACGCAGTATTTT.

This sequence joins TRBV24-1 and TRBJ2-5; TRBD2 agrees at 10 bases. J gave up 5 bases and V 2 bases, and 4 bases lay outside the gene matches. This CDR3 has 15 residues. Germline CDR1 is KGHDR and CDR2 is SFDVKD. CDR3 sequence: CATSDSTSGPETQYF. In DNA form, the CDR3 reads TGTGCCACCAGTGATTCGACTAGCGGGCCCGAGACCCAGTACTTC.

A few counts support this clone. The chain uses TRBV27 and TRBJ2-7; 8 bases fit TRBD1. Germline V gives CDR1 MNHEY, CDR2 SMNVEV (reference sequence). V lost 7 bases to trimming and J lost 4 bases; unmatched junction nucleotides: 12. The CDR3 has 15 amino acids. The CDR3 sequence: CASIEWTGSAYEQYF. The CDR3 coding sequence is TGTGCCAGCATCGAGTGGACAGGGTCGGCATACGAGCAGTACTTC.

The chain is built from TRBV7-2 and TRBJ1-6; 11 bases map to TRBD1. The germline V gene has CDR1 SGHTA and CDR2 FQGNSA. The CDR3 consists of 16 residues. The V segment lost 5 bases and the J segment 10 bases; nucleotides outside the gene matches: 10. The CDR3 DNA sequence: TGTGCCAGCAGCACGCAGGGACAGGGGGGACACTCACCCCTCCACTTT. The encoded protein is CASSTQGQGGHSPLHF.

The V call is TRBV30, the J call TRBJ2-1; D tentatively fits TRBD1 or TRBD2 (5 bases each). The CDR3 spans 12 residues. V was trimmed by 3 bases and J by 8 bases, leaving 11 bases between them. Per germline, CDR1 GTSNPN and CDR2 SVGIG (reference sequence). CDR3 amino acids: CAWSGVGDEQFF. Written as DNA, the CDR3 is TGTGCCTGGAGCGGTGTGGGGGATGAGCAGTTCTTC. Complete variable domain (other parts from reference TRBV30 and TRBJ2-1): SQTIHQWPATLVQPVGSPLSLECTVEGTSNPNLYWYRQAAGRGLQLLFYSVGIGQISSEVPQNLSASRPQDRQFILSSKKLLLSDSGFYLCAWSGVGDEQFFGPGTRLTVL.

This chain connects TRBV4-3 to TRBJ2-1, with D perhaps TRBD2 (5 bases). Deletions cut 0 bases from V and 8 bases from J, with 23 bases between. CDR1 and CDR2 (germline): LGHNA, YSLEER. The CDR3 contains 18 residues. Here the CDR3 reads CASSQEKRVIGSDHEQFF. The CDR3 bases are TGCGCCAGCAGCCAAGAAAAGAGGGTAATAGGGTCGGACCATGAGCAGTTCTTC.

The chain has TRBV6-5 and TRBJ2-1, with 8 bases lining up with TRBD2. Germline V lookup: CDR1 MNHEY, CDR2 SVGAGI. The CDR3 extends over 14 amino acids. The V gene end was trimmed by 6 bases and the J gene end by 4 bases; junction bases not matched to a gene: 5. The DNA of the CDR3 is TGTGCCAGCAGGCCCGGGACTAGATACAATGAGCAGTTCTTC. This sequence encodes CASRPGTRYNEQFF.

The sample holds a few counts of this clone. The rearrangement joins TRBV2 to TRBJ1-5; TRBD1 matches 7 bases. The V and J ends lost 7 bases and 2 bases, in that order; junction bases with no gene match: 5. There are 14 residues in the CDR3. Germline assignment: CDR1 SNHLY and CDR2 FYNNEI. The CDR3 is CASNQDRGNQPQHF. CDR3 DNA: TGTGCCAGCAACCAAGACAGGGGCAATCAGCCCCAGCATTTT.

The V gene is TRBV9, the J gene TRBJ2-3; TRBD2 aligns across 12 bases. This CDR3 is built from 18 residues. J gave up 3 bases and V 0 bases, and 8 bases lay outside the gene matches. Germline CDR1 reads SGDLS; CDR2 reads YYNGEE. The CDR3 bases are TGTGCCAGCAGCGTAGGACTAGCGGGAGTAGGGGCGACAGATACGCAGTATTTT. Protein: CASSVGLAGVGATDTQYF.

J is TRBJ2-7 and V is TRBV13, with a tentative D call TRBD1 (6 bases). Germline-derived CDR1 and CDR2 are PRHDT and FYEKMQ (reference sequence). This CDR3 is 14 amino acids long. Between the trimmed V and J ends, which lost 4 bases and 5 bases, there was a span of 15 bases. The CDR3 DNA is TGTGCCAGCAGCTCGGGGCAGGGGTTCCACGAGCAGTACTTC. Encoded protein: CASSSGQGFHEQYF.

The genes are TRBV9 and TRBJ2-1; D tentatively reads TRBD1 or TRBD2 (5 bases each). Trimming pared 4 bases from V and 3 bases from J, leaving 17 bases between. This CDR3 contains 16 residues. From germline, CDR1 is SGDLS and CDR2 YYNGEE. Written as DNA, the CDR3 is TGTGCCAGCAGCCCGAACGGCCGGGACGGCTACAATGAGCAGTTCTTC. It translates to CASSPNGRDGYNEQFF.

This clone has a handful of counts. The chain uses TRBV19 and TRBJ1-1, with a tentative D call TRBD1 (6 bases). CDR1 is LNHDA, CDR2 SQIVND, per germline (reference sequence). The CDR3 loop spans 15 amino acids. V lost 7 bases to trimming and J lost 6 bases, with 21 bases between them. CDR3 amino acids: CASTQIPPRGPEAFF. CDR3 in DNA: TGTGCCAGTACCCAAATCCCGCCCAGGGGCCCTGAAGCTTTCTTT. The whole variable domain, filled in from reference TRBV19 and TRBJ1-1, reads DGGITQSPKYLFRKEGQNVTLSCEQNLNHDAMYWYRQDPGQGLRLIYYSQIVNDFQKGDIAEGYSVSREKKESFPLTVTSAQKNPTAFYLCASTQIPPRGPEAFFGQGTRLTVV.

J is TRBJ2-3 and V is TRBV6-5; D remains unclear. The V end lost 4 bases, the J end lost 6 bases, and 8 bases lay between the germline ends. This CDR3 comprises 12 residues. In germline, CDR1 is MNHEY, CDR2 SVGAGI. CDR3 region: CASSSTWDTQYF. CDR3 DNA: TGTGCCAGCAGTTCGACATGGGATACGCAGTATTTT.

V and J are TRBV9 and TRBJ1-4, with D possibly TRBD1 on 5 matching bases. The CDR3 has 14 amino acids. Per germline, CDR1 SGDLS and CDR2 YYNGEE. The V end lost 2 bases, the J end lost 7 bases, and 12 bases lay between the germline ends. The CDR3 coding sequence is TGTGCCAGCAGCGTTGGGGGGTTAGGTGAAAAACTGTTTTTT. Its translation: CASSVGGLGEKLFF.

The J gene is TRBJ1-4, the V gene TRBV6-5; TRBD1 matches at 8 bases. The CDR3 is made up of 16 amino acids. Germline CDR1 reads MNHEY; CDR2 reads SVGAGI. Trimming at V came to 0 bases and at J to 7 bases, leaving 7 bases not matched to a gene. CDR3 sequence (DNA): TGTGCCAGCAGTTACTCCTTCGGACAGGGAGTTGAAAAACTGTTTTTT. It translates to CASSYSFGQGVEKLFF.